This T cell receptor beta chain was identified in a study of blood T cell repertoires in COVID-19 (TCRdb year 2020). Some background on the complete study: Samples covering the acute and convalescent phases of COVID-19 were provided by collaborators in the United States, Italy and Spain. The prospective study material was composed of cDNA or gDNA derived from T cells, B-cell-depleted T cells, or PBMCs. Subjects who had been exposed to COVID-19, were actively infected with it, or had recovered from it provided the deeply sampled blood TCRbeta repertoires that made up the dataset. Nearly every sample came with metadata listing a de-identified subject ID, COVID-19 status, age in years and sex. Where available, HLA class I and class II types were obtained from metadata supplied by the sample provider rather than from assay-based typing. Samples were obtained from the ongoing ImmuneRACE study (first 160 participants) and from over 1,000 subjects provided by 6 global collaborators. The repertoires were released in a freely available public database meant as a resource for research on the immune response to SARS-CoV-2. Results the study describes overall, beyond this receptor: The quantity of clinical and demographic metadata differed by source and by participant and was supplied without curation.

As for this clone: Its binding antigen is unknown. Base qualities are not recorded, but no much larger clone differs from it by a single base.

Participants in the prospective study were aged about 18 to 100 years, lived in some 24 United States geographic areas, and enrolled through a virtual design. Cohort assignment in the prospective study relied on participant-reported clinical history from a screening survey and a study questionnaire. Recovered participants in ImmuneRACE Cohort 3 were defined by two consecutive negative NP/OP PCR tests, clearance by a healthcare professional, or resolution of symptoms. Each participant in the prospective study had whole blood, serum and a nasopharyngeal or oropharyngeal swab collected by mobile phlebotomists. Additional blood draws and questionnaires over an approximately two-month period could optionally be provided by prospective study participants. Before DNA extraction, prospective study blood samples were shipped either frozen or at room temperature. TCRbeta CDR3 regions were amplified from genomic DNA using the immunoSEQ Assay, a bias-controlled multiplex PCR. Turning to the authors' computational methods: Nucleated cell counts per sample were estimated from amplification of reference gene primers within the assay. Sequence reads were collapsed and filtered to measure the absolute abundance of every unique TCRbeta CDR3 rearrangement. Productive Simpson clonality was computed per sample as the square root of Simpson's diversity index over productive rearrangements. Held by TCRdb, this immuneACCESS table contains in-frame sequences only and omits some clones. Under half of the omission traces to an unresolved V gene where checked; the cause of the rest is unknown. The DNA gave D and trimming, while V, J and clone size come from that table. For this sample the table gives about 180,000 clones, of which over 75% were detected only once. Approximately 9.4% of the sample rests with the top ten.

Counted from cysteine to phenylalanine, this CDR3 has 12 amino acids. This entry keeps only the CDR3 DNA: 36 bases, framed from base 1. The CDR1 and CDR2 encoded by the germline V gene (reference sequence) are DFQATT and SNEGSKA. V loses 3 bases, J loses 6 bases, and the germline ends lie 11 bases apart. The chain uses TRBV20-1 and TRBJ1-1, and the D gene may be TRBD1, 5 bases matching. The receptor's source is a woman younger than 35 who had recovered from COVID-19. Sequenced: PBMCs or T cells enriched from blood (not recorded which). The CDR3 protein sequence reads: CSASWGGSEAFF. The nucleotide sequence reads as follows: TGCAGTGCTAGTTGGGGGGGTTCTGAAGCTTTCTTT.